Below are 18 T cell receptor beta chains sequenced from a single sample in a study of STAT5B mutations in CD4+ large granular lymphocyte leukemia. Here immunoSEQ multiplex PCR was the method, and the copy in TCRdb shows in-frame clones only, minus some. The data hold about 34,000 clones, with 88% observed a single time. The sequenced material came from CD4+ T cells from blood buffy coats. The receptors come from a human donor in good health.

The V and J genes are TRBV5-3 and TRBJ2-6; TRBD2 matches at 9 bases. TRBV5-3 is an open reading frame, and its role is uncertain. CDR3 length: 19 amino acids. The V gene end was trimmed by 5 bases and the J gene end by 0 bases; junction bases not matched to a gene: 12. Written as DNA, the CDR3 is TGTGCCAGAAGACCGGGGGGTAGCGGGGGCCGCTCTGGGGCCAACGTCCTGACTTTC. Its translation is CARRPGGSGGRSGANVLTF.

The chain employs TRBV19 and TRBJ1-2; tentatively, D is TRBD1 (5 bases). This CDR3 comprises 12 residues. CDR1 is LNHDA and CDR2 is SQIVND in the germline V gene (reference sequence). V was clipped by 3 bases and J by 8 bases, with 10 bases between them. The CDR3 reads CASSIDRGGYTF. The CDR3 DNA sequence: TGTGCCAGTAGTATCGACAGAGGGGGCTACACCTTC.

The V call is TRBV19, the J call TRBJ2-2, with a weak D call TRBD2 (5 bases). Germline V gene sequence: CDR1 LNHDA, CDR2 SQIVND (reference sequence). V lost 5 bases and J lost 5, with 6 bases in between. This CDR3 spans 12 amino acids. Written as DNA, the CDR3 is TGTGCCAGTAGTTCGGGGACCGGGGAGCTGTTTTTT. Translation: CASSSGTGELFF.

This chain links TRBV11-2 with TRBJ1-4; weak D call: TRBD1 (5 bases). CDR3 length equals 18 residues. CDR1 SGHAT and CDR2 FQNNGV come from the germline V gene. Trimming pared 4 bases from V and 0 bases from J, leaving 18 bases between. CDR3 DNA: TGTGCCAGCAGCTCCTACGAAAGGGGAAGGGCAACTAATGAAAAACTGTTTTTT. The encoded protein is CASSSYERGRATNEKLFF.

This rearrangement joins TRBV4-2 to TRBJ2-1, with a tentative D call TRBD2 (5 bases). The CDR3 totals 16 residues. Trimming removed 1 base at V and 4 bases at J, with 14 bases between. Germline V gives CDR1 LGHNA, CDR2 YNFKEQ. CDR3 sequence reads: CASSQATRVGYNEQFF. Here the CDR3 DNA reads TGTGCCAGCAGCCAAGCCACTAGAGTTGGGTACAATGAGCAGTTCTTC.

V gene TRBV11-2 combines with J gene TRBJ2-3; 12 positions match TRBD1. Trimming took 5 bases from V and 4 from J; bases not matched to a gene: 7. The CDR3 is 16 residues long. Germline assignment: CDR1 SGHAT and CDR2 FQNNGV. The CDR3, as DNA: TGTGCCAGCAGCGGACGTGGGACAGGGGGCTCAGATACGCAGTATTTT. Translation gives CASSGRGTGGSDTQYF.

The genes are TRBV6-5 and TRBJ2-2; D is undetermined. CDR1 and CDR2 (germline): MNHEY, SVGAGI. CDR3 length: 12 amino acids. Deletions cut 7 bases from V and 3 bases from J, with 6 bases between. CDR3 nucleotide sequence: TGTGCCAGCACAGGAGACACCGGGGAGCTGTTTTTT. This translates into CASTGDTGELFF.

The chain has TRBV18 and TRBJ1-4; D is unresolved. From germline, CDR1 is KGHSH and CDR2 LQKENI. V gave up 3 bases and J gave up 7 bases, with 18 bases separating them. The CDR3 has 16 residues. The CDR3 is CASSPRQLDVGEKLFF. CDR3 sequence (DNA): TGTGCCAGCTCACCGCGGCAGCTTGATGTCGGTGAAAAACTGTTTTTT.

The rearrangement joins TRBV5-1 to TRBJ1-2; D is possibly TRBD1 (6 bases). Germline CDR1 is SGHRS and CDR2 is YFSETQ. Trimming removed 0 bases at V and 6 bases at J, with 12 bases between. This CDR3 region has 14 residues. CDR3 in DNA: TGCGCCAGCAGCTTGGATAACAGGGAGAATGGCTACACCTTC. This codes for CASSLDNRENGYTF.

The chain recombines TRBV19 with TRBJ2-1; TRBD1 is a possible D gene (5 bases). CDR1 is LNHDA, CDR2 SQIVND, per germline (reference sequence). Trimming shortened V by 8 bases and J by 1 base, and 9 bases separated the two germline ends. This CDR3 has 13 residues. The CDR3 DNA sequence: TGTGCCAGTTCCCGACAGTCCTACAATGAGCAGTTCTTC. Translating it yields CASSRQSYNEQFF.

The chain joins TRBV6-5 to TRBJ2-7, with 8 bases that match TRBD2. V shed 2 bases and J 2 bases; nucleotides not matched to a gene: 8. Germline CDR1 and CDR2: MNHEY and SVGAGI. The CDR3 covers 16 residues. The CDR3 is CASSYAAGAGAYEQYF. DNA for the CDR3: TGTGCCAGCAGTTACGCTGCGGGAGCGGGGGCCTACGAGCAGTACTTC.

This sequence joins TRBV6-5 and TRBJ2-1, with 10 bases lining up with TRBD2. CDR1 is MNHEY, CDR2 SVGAGI, per germline. This CDR3 has 14 residues. J was trimmed by 8 bases and V by 5 bases; bases with no gene match: 6. CDR3 nucleotide sequence: TGTGCCAGCAGTCAGCTAGCGGGAGACGATGAGCAGTTCTTC. Protein: CASSQLAGDDEQFF.

CDR3 nucleotide sequence: TGTGCCAGCGAGTCCGGGACTGTGGGATATGAAAAACTGTTTTTT. The encoded protein is CASESGTVGYEKLFF. The chain combines TRBV28 with TRBJ1-4, with TRBD1 as a possible D gene (5 bases). Looked up from germline, CDR1 is MDHEN and CDR2 is SYDVKM. The CDR3 has 15 amino acids. The ends were cut back, 8 bases at V and 6 bases at J, with 19 bases in the middle.

This sequence joins TRBV7-2 and TRBJ2-7; D is perhaps TRBD1 (7 bases). The CDR3 runs to 14 residues. Germline lookup yields CDR1 SGHTA and CDR2 FQGNSA. Trimming shortened V by 5 bases and J by 4 bases, and 15 bases separated the two germline ends. CDR3: CASSPDAGGYEQYF. CDR3 DNA: TGTGCCAGCAGCCCCGACGCAGGGGGGTACGAGCAGTACTTC.

The genes are TRBV5-4 and TRBJ1-1, with TRBD1 matching 7 bases. Trimming took 6 bases from V and 0 from J; bases not matched to a gene: 2. The CDR3 is 13 residues long. Germline V gene sequence: CDR1 SGHNT, CDR2 YYREEE (reference sequence). The CDR3 sequence: CASKQGLNTEAFF. CDR3 DNA sequence: TGTGCCAGCAAACAGGGGCTGAACACTGAAGCTTTCTTT.

This clone has only one observation. The sample holds other DNA sequences that translate to the same CDR3. The J gene is TRBJ2-7, the V gene TRBV6-6; 10 nucleotides line up with TRBD1. CDR3 length: 15 amino acids. Germline V gives CDR1 MNHNY, CDR2 SVGAGI (reference sequence). The V gene end was trimmed by 0 bases and the J gene end by 2 bases; junction bases not matched to a gene: 1. The CDR3 reads CASSYSGQGAYEQYF. CDR3 bases: TGTGCCAGCAGTTACTCCGGACAGGGGGCCTACGAGCAGTACTTC.

The chain combines TRBV27 with TRBJ2-1; the D gene is possibly TRBD1 (5 bases). Germline CDR1 and CDR2: MNHEY and SMNVEV (reference sequence). CDR3 length equals 15 residues. Trimming left V 7 bases short and J 0 bases short, with 13 bases between. The CDR3, as DNA: TGTGCCAGCACCCCCCGACAGAGCTCCTACAATGAGCAGTTCTTC. Its protein is CASTPRQSSYNEQFF.

The chain recombines TRBV11-3 with TRBJ2-1; D not certain. The V end was cut by 0 bases, the J end by 1 base, with 7 bases between. The CDR3 covers 15 residues. In germline, CDR1 is SGHNT, CDR2 YENEEA. CDR3 in DNA: TGTGCCAGCAGCTTAGAAGGTCGGTCCTACAATGAGCAGTTCTTC. It translates to CASSLEGRSYNEQFF.